A single sample gave rise to the 30 T cell receptor beta chains below, sequenced in a study of T cells in Graves' hyperthyroidism and ophthalmopathy (dated by TCRdb to the late 2010s). Receptor libraries were prepared by multiplex PCR. TCRdb lists the instrument as Illumina HiSeq 2000. The TCR beta CDR3 regions were amplified from the RNA transcripts. A first-round RT-PCR of the TCR CDR3 used the HTBI primer set with the Qiagen OneStep RT-PCR kit. The public reads were run again by TCRdb, first through fastp at Q25 and then through MiXCR, and only productive beta chains were kept. Every distinct CDR3 protein forms one entry, paired with its most common genes and DNA. This sample lists 310,000 or so distinct CDR3 sequences; over 15% were detected once. The ten largest clones take up around 61% of the sample. Input material: blood. The receptors shown here come from a woman aged 55-70 years with Graves' ophthalmopathy.

This clonotype was picked up many times. This rearrangement joins TRBV12-3 or TRBV12-4 to TRBJ2-2; D possibly corresponds to TRBD2 (6 bases). Trimming took off 3 bases at V and 6 bases at J, with 11 bases between the two ends. This CDR3 spans 14 amino acids. CDR3 nucleotides: TGTGCCAGCAGTTTTGGGGGGTTGGCCGGGGAGCTGTTTTTT. Translating gives CASSFGGLAGELFF.

There are a few counts of this clonotype. The chain links TRBV6-1 to TRBJ2-1, with 7 bases aligning to TRBD1. CDR1 and CDR2 (germline): MNHNS, SASEGT. With V trimmed by 6 bases and J by 6 bases, 5 bases remained unmatched. This CDR3 spans 13 amino acids. The CDR3 DNA sequence: TGTGCCAGCAGGCGGACAGGTCCCAATGAGCAGTTCTTC. Translation gives CASRRTGPNEQFF.

CDR3 sequence (DNA): TGTGCCAGCTCACCAACAGGGACCTCCTCTGGAAACACCATATATTTT. Its translation: CASSPTGTSSGNTIYF. The J gene is TRBJ1-3, the V gene TRBV18, with D perhaps TRBD1 (6 bases). The V and J ends lost 2 bases and 0 bases respectively, with 11 bases between them. The V gene's germline CDR1 is KGHSH and CDR2 LQKENI. This CDR3 has 16 residues.

CDR3 in DNA: TGTGCCACCGTTAGTCGGGACAGGATCTCTGGGGCCAACGTCCTGACTTTC. Its translation: CATVSRDRISGANVLTF. The chain couples TRBV6-2 or TRBV6-3 to TRBJ2-6, with 8 bases matching TRBD1. The germline CDR1 and CDR2 sequences are MNHEY and SVGEGT. The length of the CDR3 is 17 residues. The J segment lost 0 bases and the V segment lost 10 bases, leaving 11 bases of the junction unmatched.

This clonotype was counted ten times or more. The CDR3: CASSHWTRQETQYF. CDR3 in DNA: TGTGCCAGCAGCCACTGGACACGTCAAGAGACCCAGTACTTC. The chain couples TRBV11-2 to TRBJ2-5; the D gene is possibly TRBD1 (5 bases). CDR1 and CDR2 (germline): SGHAT, FQNNGV. This CDR3 region has 14 residues. V was trimmed by 5 bases and J by 2 bases, leaving 12 bases between them.

In DNA form, the CDR3 reads TGTGCCATCAGTCCCGGGGGGGGAACGTCCTACAATGAGCAGTTCTTC. It encodes CAISPGGGTSYNEQFF. The chain links TRBV10-3 to TRBJ2-1; 8 nucleotides agree with TRBD2. V dropped 5 bases and J dropped 1; count of bases not matched to a gene: 7. Germline V gene lookup returns CDR1 ENHRY and CDR2 SYGVKD. CDR3 size: 16 residues.

This clonotype was counted at least ten times. The chain uses TRBV6-2 or TRBV6-3 and TRBJ2-1, with D unresolved. CDR3 size: 14 residues. Between the trimmed V and J ends, which lost 7 bases and 0 bases, there was a span of 10 bases. CDR1 is MNHEY and CDR2 is SVGEGT in the germline V gene. The CDR3 DNA is TGTGCCAGCAACCCAGGACCCTCCTACAATGAGCAGTTCTTC. It codes for CASNPGPSYNEQFF.

A remark on this clonotype: Just one base apart from a much larger clone, this may be a read error. This chain links TRBV5-1 with TRBJ1-1, with a tentative D call TRBD1 (5 bases). In germline, CDR1 is SGHRS, CDR2 YFSETQ. V gave up 0 bases and J gave up 3 bases, with 9 bases separating them. The length of the CDR3 is 14 residues. The CDR3: CASSLGQLDTEAFF. The CDR3 DNA sequence: TGCGCCAGCAGCTTGGGACAGTTGGACACTGAAGCTTTCTTT.

This clonotype has at least ten counts. The V and J genes are TRBV6-1 and TRBJ2-1; 9 nucleotides align to TRBD1. V lost 7 bases and J lost 9; bases outside the gene matches: 10. In germline, CDR1 is MNHNS, CDR2 SASEGT. The CDR3 is 14 residues long. The CDR3 spells CASTSGQGLREQFF. The CDR3 DNA reads TGTGCCAGCACTTCCGGACAGGGGTTGCGTGAGCAGTTCTTC.

This clonotype came up a few times. V usage is TRBV5-1 and J usage is TRBJ1-1, with 7 positions matching TRBD1. In germline, CDR1 is SGHRS, CDR2 YFSETQ. This CDR3 region has 18 residues. Trimming took 6 bases from V and 0 from J; bases not matched to a gene: 17. In DNA, the CDR3 is TGCGCCAGCAACCCCTCGTTGACAGGGCGGTTCATGAACACTGAAGCTTTCTTT. It codes for CASNPSLTGRFMNTEAFF. Filled out from reference TRBV5-1 and TRBJ1-1, the complete variable domain reads KAGVTQTPRYLIKTRGQQVTLSCSPISGHRSVSWYQQTPGQGLQFLFEYFSETQRNKGNFPGRFSGRQFSNSRSEMNVSTLELGDSALYLCASNPSLTGRFMNTEAFFGQGTRLTVV.

Ten or more counts support this clonotype. V usage is TRBV2 and J usage is TRBJ2-7; D perhaps matches TRBD1 (6 bases). The V gene lost 6 bases and the J gene lost 4 bases, with 16 bases spanning the gap. From germline, CDR1 is SNHLY and CDR2 FYNNEI. This CDR3 contains 14 residues. CDR3 nucleotides: TGTGCCAGCAGGGACGGGACAAGGAGTTACGAGCAGTACTTC. It encodes CASRDGTRSYEQYF.

There are many counts of this clonotype. The V gene is TRBV6-1, the J gene TRBJ2-1, with TRBD2 matching over 7 bases. Germline CDR1 MNHNS, CDR2 SASEGT. This CDR3 has 14 residues. V lost 6 bases, J lost 5 bases, and 7 bases stayed unmatched. This CDR3 reads CASRPGTTDNEQFF. CDR3 nucleotides: TGTGCCAGCAGACCCGGGACTACCGACAATGAGCAGTTCTTC.

This clonotype appeared many times. The chain combines TRBV5-1 with TRBJ1-1, with 7 bases lining up with TRBD1. The CDR3 is 16 residues long. Germline CDR1 and CDR2: SGHRS and YFSETQ. The V gene end was trimmed by 2 bases and the J gene end by 1 base; junction bases not matched to a gene: 8. The CDR3 spells CASSFGTANGNTEAFF. The CDR3 nucleotides are TGCGCCAGCAGCTTCGGGACAGCGAACGGGAACACTGAAGCTTTCTTT.

This clonotype was detected ten times or more. V is TRBV7-2 and J is TRBJ2-6; D is unclear. This CDR3 is 16 amino acids long. The V and J ends lost 5 bases and 0 bases respectively, with 11 bases between them. Germline V gives CDR1 SGHTA, CDR2 FQGNSA. The CDR3 DNA reads as TGTGCCAGCAGCAGCACTCGCGACTCTGGGGCCAACGTCCTGACTTTC. Residues: CASSSTRDSGANVLTF.

This clonotype was counted many times. V is TRBV6-1 and J is TRBJ2-3, with D possibly being TRBD1 (6 bases). Trimming took off 11 bases at V and 0 bases at J, with 9 bases between the two ends. CDR1 is MNHNS and CDR2 is SASEGT in the germline V gene. The CDR3 is 12 amino acids. The CDR3 loop is CAHQGSTDTQYF. DNA of the CDR3: TGTGCCCACCAGGGGAGCACAGATACGCAGTATTTT.

This clonotype has at least ten counts. The rearrangement joins TRBV5-1 to TRBJ1-2; weak D call: TRBD1 (5 bases). The CDR3 loop spans 14 amino acids. V lost 4 bases and J 4 bases, leaving 14 bases between the germline ends. CDR1 is SGHRS and CDR2 is YFSETQ in the germline V gene. The CDR3: CASSSSGTGYGYTF. DNA for the CDR3: TGCGCCAGCAGCAGCTCCGGGACGGGCTATGGCTACACCTTC.

In regard to this clonotype: This sequence may be a read error, since a much larger clone differs from it by one base. The genes are TRBV27 and TRBJ2-7; perhaps TRBD1 as D (5 bases). The germline V and J ends were trimmed by 4 bases and 1 base, with 11 bases remaining between them. The CDR3 has 14 residues. Germline CDR1 reads MNHEY; CDR2 reads SMNVEV (reference sequence). The CDR3 sequence: CASSYRSYSYEQYF. The CDR3 DNA is TGTGCCAGCAGTTACAGGAGTTATTCCTACGAGCAGTACTTC.

V is TRBV12-3 or TRBV12-4 and J is TRBJ2-2, with 12 bases that match TRBD1. This CDR3 is 15 amino acids long. The V and J ends lost 4 bases and 7 bases, in that order; junction bases with no gene match: 4. CDR3 sequence reads: CASSWGTGGGGELFF. CDR3 coding DNA: TGTGCCAGCAGTTGGGGGACAGGGGGCGGCGGGGAGCTGTTTTTT.

Many counts were recorded for this clonotype. The chain couples TRBV5-1 to TRBJ2-1; 8 bases are a match to TRBD2. The CDR3 loop spans 15 amino acids. Germline loops: CDR1 SGHRS, CDR2 YFSETQ. Trimming at V came to 1 base and at J to 10 bases, leaving 10 bases not matched to a gene. The CDR3 here is CASSLPPKIAGEQFF. Here the CDR3 DNA reads TGCGCCAGCAGCTTGCCACCAAAAATAGCGGGGGAGCAGTTCTTC.

This clonotype was seen repeatedly, ten times or more. This chain links TRBV2 with TRBJ2-2, with no clear D. CDR1 and CDR2 from the germline V gene are SNHLY and FYNNEI. The V gene lost 6 bases and the J gene lost 1 base, with 9 bases spanning the gap. CDR3 size: 14 residues. CDR3 nucleotide sequence: TGTGCCAGCAGGGCCGAGCGGAACACCGGGGAGCTGTTTTTT. This codes for CASRAERNTGELFF.

There are many counts of this clonotype. This chain joins TRBV20-1 and TRBJ1-5; D unresolved. The germline V gene has CDR1 DFQATT and CDR2 SNEGSKA (reference sequence). V dropped 2 bases and J dropped 4 bases, with 6 bases sitting between them. This CDR3 spans 12 amino acids. The CDR3 here is CSARSGNQPQHF. The CDR3 region has the DNA TGCAGTGCTAGAAGTGGGAATCAGCCCCAGCATTTT.

Many counts were recorded for this clonotype. The chain has TRBV5-1 and TRBJ1-1; D not resolved. Trimming shortened V by 7 bases and J by 1 base, and 11 bases separated the two germline ends. Germline V gene lookup returns CDR1 SGHRS and CDR2 YFSETQ. CDR3 length: 13 residues. CDR3 residues: CASVYQANTEAFF. CDR3 DNA sequence: TGCGCCAGCGTATACCAGGCGAACACTGAAGCTTTCTTT. Supplemented by reference TRBV5-1 and TRBJ1-1, the full variable domain reads KAGVTQTPRYLIKTRGQQVTLSCSPISGHRSVSWYQQTPGQGLQFLFEYFSETQRNKGNFPGRFSGRQFSNSRSEMNVSTLELGDSALYLCASVYQANTEAFFGQGTRLTVV.

This clonotype was detected ten times or more. The chain is built from TRBV2 and TRBJ2-3; D is possibly TRBD2 (6 bases). This CDR3 is built from 14 residues. V was shortened by 7 bases and J by 4 bases, with 15 bases between the two germline ends. CDR1 and CDR2 (germline): SNHLY, FYNNEI. In nucleotides, the CDR3 is TGTGCCAGCATGGGAGGTCAGGGCCCAGATACGCAGTATTTT. Translated: CASMGGQGPDTQYF.

This rearrangement joins TRBV15 to TRBJ2-7; TRBD2 agrees at 9 bases. The CDR3 consists of 15 residues. The junction had 8 bases not matched to a gene; V was cut back by 5 bases and J by 3 bases. Germline CDR1 and CDR2: LNHNV and YYDKDF (reference sequence). The CDR3 reads CATSGKGLAGYEQYF. CDR3 in DNA: TGTGCCACCAGCGGAAAGGGACTAGCTGGCTACGAGCAGTACTTC.

The gene calls are TRBV10-3 and TRBJ2-1, with a possible D match to TRBD2 (5 bases). Germline CDR1 ENHRY, CDR2 SYGVKD. Trimming took 5 bases from V and 1 from J, leaving 9 bases between them. This CDR3 is 14 amino acids long. The DNA of the CDR3 is TGTGCCATCAGTTTTACTAGTTCCTACAATGAGCAGTTCTTC. Translated, it gives CAISFTSSYNEQFF.

This clonotype was observed many times. J is TRBJ2-1 and V is TRBV7-6, with 13 positions matching TRBD2. This CDR3 contains 16 residues. The trim removed 5 bases at V and 10 bases at J, leaving 11 bases unmatched. Per the germline V gene, CDR1 is SGHVS and CDR2 is FNYEAQ. Written as DNA, the CDR3 is TGTGCCAGCAGCGGACTAGCGGGAGCGGTGGTTGTGGAGCAGTTCTTC. It yields the protein CASSGLAGAVVVEQFF.

Ten or more counts support this clonotype. V gene TRBV2 combines with J gene TRBJ1-3; D remains unclear. V lost 3 bases and J 2 bases, leaving 11 bases between the germline ends. Germline CDR1 SNHLY, CDR2 FYNNEI. This CDR3 comprises 15 residues. The CDR3 here is CASSEAGPPGNTIYF. CDR3 coding DNA: TGTGCCAGCAGTGAGGCAGGACCGCCTGGAAACACCATATATTTT.

This clonotype came up a few times. The chain employs TRBV11-2 and TRBJ1-6; possible D gene TRBD1, 6 bases. Germline CDR1 and CDR2: SGHAT and FQNNGV. Between the trimmed V and J ends, which lost 6 bases and 8 bases, there was a span of 8 bases. This CDR3 spans 12 amino acids. The CDR3 DNA sequence: TGTGCCAGCAGACAGGGTTATTCACCCCTCCACTTT. Protein product: CASRQGYSPLHF.

The chain carries TRBV7-6 and TRBJ2-2; a possible D gene is TRBD2 (5 bases). The CDR3 has 15 residues. The germline V and J ends were trimmed by 4 bases and 6 bases, with 15 bases remaining between them. From germline, CDR1 is SGHVS and CDR2 FNYEAQ. CDR3 in amino acids: CASSSRPGNAGELFF. CDR3 in DNA: TGTGCCAGCAGCTCAAGACCCGGGAATGCCGGGGAGCTGTTTTTT. Combining the CDR3 with reference TRBV7-6 and TRBJ2-2 gives the whole variable domain GAGVSQSPRYKVTKRGQDVALRCDPISGHVSLYWYRQALGQGPEFLTYFNYEAQQDKSGLPNDRFSAERPEGSISTLTIQRTEQRDSAMYRCASSSRPGNAGELFFGEGSRLTVL.

There are many counts of this clonotype. The chain joins TRBV6-1 to TRBJ2-5; 7 bases align to TRBD2. Trimming at V came to 6 bases and at J to 5 bases, leaving 15 bases not matched to a gene. From germline, CDR1 is MNHNS and CDR2 SASEGT. The CDR3 loop spans 16 amino acids. The chain's CDR3 is CASSPVWGGFVETQYF. For the CDR3, the DNA is TGTGCCAGCAGCCCTGTCTGGGGGGGGTTTGTGGAGACCCAGTACTTC.